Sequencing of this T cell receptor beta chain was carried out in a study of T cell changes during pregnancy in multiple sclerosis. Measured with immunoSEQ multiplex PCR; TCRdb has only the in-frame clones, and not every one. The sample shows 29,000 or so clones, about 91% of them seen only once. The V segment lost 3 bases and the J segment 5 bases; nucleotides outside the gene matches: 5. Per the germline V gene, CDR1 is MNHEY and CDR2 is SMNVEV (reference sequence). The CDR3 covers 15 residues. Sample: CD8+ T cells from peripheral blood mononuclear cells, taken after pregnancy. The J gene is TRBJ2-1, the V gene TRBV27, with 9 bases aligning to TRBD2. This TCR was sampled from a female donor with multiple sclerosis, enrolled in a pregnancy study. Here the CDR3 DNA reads TGTGCCAGCAGTTTCGGACTAGCGTATGACAATGAGCAGTTCTTC. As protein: CASSFGLAYDNEQFF.